This T cell receptor (beta chain) is from a study of blood T cell repertoires in COVID-19. About the study: COVID-19 samples from acute and convalescent phases originated in the United States, Italy and Spain. T cells, B-cell-depleted T cells, or PBMCs supplied cDNA or gDNA.

The junction had 8 bases not matched to a gene; V was cut back by 6 bases and J by 7 bases. Germline assignment: CDR1 SEHNR and CDR2 FQNEAQ (reference sequence). The CDR3 spans 16 residues. Authors' processing steps: Reference gene primer amplification in the assay estimated nucleated cell counts. Some clones are missing from TCRdb's copy, which holds only in-frame ones; the method was immunoSEQ multiplex PCR. The V and J calls and clone size come from that table; D and trimming were worked out from the DNA. This table has roughly 5,000 clones, 70% to 85% appearing once. The V gene is TRBV7-9, the J gene TRBJ2-2, with 13 positions matching TRBD2. This TCR was sampled from a human donor in a cohort sampled during active COVID-19. Sequenced: peripheral blood. The CDR3 DNA reads TGTGCCAGCAGTCTAGGGACTAGCGGGAAAATCGGGGAGCTGTTTTTT. It is translated as CASSLGTSGKIGELFF.